This T cell receptor beta chain is from a study of blood T cell repertoires in COVID-19. The germline V gene encodes CDR1 KGHDR and CDR2 SFDVKD. This CDR3 is 16 amino acids long. Trimming removed 5 bases from V and 2 bases from J, with 14 bases in between. This table comes from immunoSEQ multiplex PCR, and its TCRdb copy is limited to in-frame clones, with some not included. The table has about 130,000 clones, about 76% seen once. The V call is TRBV24-1, the J call TRBJ2-2, with D tentatively TRBD2 (6 bases). The sample comprised peripheral blood. The receptor was isolated from a woman in her 70s with COVID-19, enrolled during active disease. The CDR3 DNA follows: TGTGCCACCAGTGCCCCTGACGGGGGAAACACCGGGGAGCTGTTTTTT. This gives the protein CATSAPDGGNTGELFF.